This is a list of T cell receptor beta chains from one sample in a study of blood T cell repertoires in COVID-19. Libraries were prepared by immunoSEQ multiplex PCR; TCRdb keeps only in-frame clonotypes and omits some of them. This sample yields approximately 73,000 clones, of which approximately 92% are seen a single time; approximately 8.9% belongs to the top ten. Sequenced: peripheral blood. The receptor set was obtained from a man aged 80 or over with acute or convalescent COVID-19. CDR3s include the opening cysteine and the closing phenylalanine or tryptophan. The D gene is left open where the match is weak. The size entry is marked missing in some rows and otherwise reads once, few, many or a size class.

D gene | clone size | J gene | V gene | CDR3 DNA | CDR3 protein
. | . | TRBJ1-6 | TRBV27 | TGTGCCAGCAGGTTCCACACAAATTCACCCCTCCACTTT | CASRFHTNSPLHF
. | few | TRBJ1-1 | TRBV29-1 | TGCAGCGCCGAAGAATCAGGGTGGACTGAAGCTTTCTTT | CSAEESGWTEAFF
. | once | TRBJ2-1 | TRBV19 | TGTGCCAGTAGTATAGGCGGGAAGCAGTTCTTC | CASSIGGKQFF
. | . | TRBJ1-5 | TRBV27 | TGTGCCAGCAGTCCCCAGGGTTATAGTAGCAATCAGCCCCAGCATTTT | CASSPQGYSSNQPQHF
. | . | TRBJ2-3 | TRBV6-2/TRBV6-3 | TGTGCCAGCAGTTACTCGGCTAGCAGTTCCCCAGATACGCAGTATTTT | CASSYSASSSPDTQYF
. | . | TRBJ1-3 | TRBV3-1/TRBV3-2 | TGTGCCAGCAGCCAAGATACCCAGTACTCTGGAAACACCATATATTTT | CASSQDTQYSGNTIYF
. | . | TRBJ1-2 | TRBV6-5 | TGTGCCAGCAGTTACTCGCGGGGGCGGGTGGACTACACCTTC | CASSYSRGRVDYTF
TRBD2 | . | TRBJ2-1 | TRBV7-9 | TGTGCCAGCAGCTTAGGCCCTGGACTAGTTGGGAGCTCCTACAATGAGCAGTTCTTC | CASSLGPGLVGSSYNEQFF
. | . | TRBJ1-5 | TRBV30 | TGTGCCTGGAGTAGCGGGCCGGAGCCCCAGCATTTT | CAWSSGPEPQHF
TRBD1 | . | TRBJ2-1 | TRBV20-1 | TGCAGTGCTGACAGGGGTGAGCAGTTCTTC | CSADRGEQFF
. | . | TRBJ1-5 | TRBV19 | TGTGCCAGTAGCGATCAGGCACGGACAAATCAGCCCCAGCATTTT | CASSDQARTNQPQHF
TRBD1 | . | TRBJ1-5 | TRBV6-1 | TGTGCCAGCAGTGAGGCCCAGGGGGCGGGCAATCAGCCCCAGCATTTT | CASSEAQGAGNQPQHF
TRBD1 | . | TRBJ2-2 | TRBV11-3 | TGTGCCAGCAGCTTAAAAGGGGGCAATACCGGGGAGCTGTTTTTT | CASSLKGGNTGELFF
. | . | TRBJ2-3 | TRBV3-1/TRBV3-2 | TGTGCCAGCAGCTTCGGAAATACGGGGACAGATACGCAGTATTTT | CASSFGNTGTDTQYF
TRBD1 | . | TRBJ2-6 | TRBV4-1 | TGCGCCAGCAGTTTCGGACAGGGTTATTACTCTGGGGCCAACGTCCTGACTTTC | CASSFGQGYYSGANVLTF
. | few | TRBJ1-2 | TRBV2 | TGTGCCAGCAGTGCTAGGACATTCTATGGCTACACCTTC | CASSARTFYGYTF
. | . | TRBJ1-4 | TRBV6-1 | TGTGCCAGCAGTGAAGTTATTCCCGGGGGAGCAACTAATGAAAAACTGTTTTTT | CASSEVIPGGATNEKLFF
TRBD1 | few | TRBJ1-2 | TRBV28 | TGTGCCAGCAGTCCCGGGGACAGGGCAGGAGGCTACACCTTC | CASSPGDRAGGYTF
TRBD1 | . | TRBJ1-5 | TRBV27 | TGTGCCAGCAGCCTCGGGACAGGGGGGAATCAGCCCCAGCATTTT | CASSLGTGGNQPQHF
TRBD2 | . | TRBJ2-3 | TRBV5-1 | TGCGCCAGCAGCGGTGGGCTAGCGGGGAGCACAGATACGCAGTATTTT | CASSGGLAGSTDTQYF
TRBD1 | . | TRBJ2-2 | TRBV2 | TGTGCCAGCAGAGACCGGGACAGGGACACCGGGGAGCTGTTTTTT | CASRDRDRDTGELFF
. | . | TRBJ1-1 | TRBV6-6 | TGTGCCAGCAGCATTGACAGGCCCACTGAAGCTTTCTTT | CASSIDRPTEAFF
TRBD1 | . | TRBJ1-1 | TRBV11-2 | TGTGCCAGCAGTTTCGGACAGGGTAACACTGAAGCTTTCTTT | CASSFGQGNTEAFF
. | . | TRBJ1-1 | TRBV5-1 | TGCGCCAGCAGCTTGGCCACGACAGCCGAAGCTTTCTTT | CASSLATTAEAFF
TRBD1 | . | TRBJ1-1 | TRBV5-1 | TGCGCCAGCAGCTTGGGGTCAGGGGGCTTGGACACTGAAGCTTTCTTT | CASSLGSGGLDTEAFF
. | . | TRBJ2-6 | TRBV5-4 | TGTGCCAGCAGCGTTACTCCTTCGCGACACCTCTCTGGGGCCAACGTCCTGACTTTC | CASSVTPSRHLSGANVLTF
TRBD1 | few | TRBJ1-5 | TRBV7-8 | TGTGCCAGCAGGCAAACCGGGACAGGGGTCCCCAATCAGCCCCAGCATTTT | CASRQTGTGVPNQPQHF
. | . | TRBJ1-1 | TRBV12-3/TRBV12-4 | TGTGCCAGCAGTCGGAGGGAGAACACTGAAGCTTTCTTT | CASSRRENTEAFF